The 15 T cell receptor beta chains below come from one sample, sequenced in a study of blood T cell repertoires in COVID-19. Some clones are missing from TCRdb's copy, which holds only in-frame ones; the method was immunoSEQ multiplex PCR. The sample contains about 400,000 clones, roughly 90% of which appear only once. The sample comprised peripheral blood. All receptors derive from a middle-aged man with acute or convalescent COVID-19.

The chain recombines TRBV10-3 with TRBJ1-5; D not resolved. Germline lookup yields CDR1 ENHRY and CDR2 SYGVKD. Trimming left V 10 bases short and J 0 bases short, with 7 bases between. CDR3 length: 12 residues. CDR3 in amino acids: CATGLSNQPQHF. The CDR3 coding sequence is TGTGCCACCGGTCTTAGCAATCAGCCCCAGCATTTT.

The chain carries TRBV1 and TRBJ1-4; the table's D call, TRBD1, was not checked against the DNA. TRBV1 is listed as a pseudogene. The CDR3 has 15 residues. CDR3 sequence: CTSSQPLTGDEKLFF. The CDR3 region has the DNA TGCACCAGCAGCCAGCCGCTAACAGGCGATGAAAAACTGTTTTTT.

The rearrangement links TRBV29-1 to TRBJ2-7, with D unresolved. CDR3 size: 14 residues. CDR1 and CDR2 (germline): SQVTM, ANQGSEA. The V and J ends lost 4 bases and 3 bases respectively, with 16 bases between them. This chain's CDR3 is CSVVAPLLGYEQYF. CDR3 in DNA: TGCAGCGTTGTAGCTCCTCTCCTAGGCTACGAGCAGTACTTC.

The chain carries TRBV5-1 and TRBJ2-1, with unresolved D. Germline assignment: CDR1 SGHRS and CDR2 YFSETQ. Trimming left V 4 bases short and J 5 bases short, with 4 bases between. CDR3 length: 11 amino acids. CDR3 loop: CASSENNEQFF. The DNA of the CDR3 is TGCGCCAGCAGCGAGAACAATGAGCAGTTCTTC.

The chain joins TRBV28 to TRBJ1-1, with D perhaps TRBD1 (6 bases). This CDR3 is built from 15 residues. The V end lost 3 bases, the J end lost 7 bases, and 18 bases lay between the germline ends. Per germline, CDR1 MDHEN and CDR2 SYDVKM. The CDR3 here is CASSFRVRIQGEAFF. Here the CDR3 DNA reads TGTGCCAGCAGTTTTCGAGTTAGGATACAGGGTGAAGCTTTCTTT. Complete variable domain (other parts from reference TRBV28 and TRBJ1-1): DVKVTQSSRYLVKRTGEKVFLECVQDMDHENMFWYRQDPGLGLRLIYFSYDVKMKEKGDIPEGYSVSREKKERFSLILESASTNQTSMYLCASSFRVRIQGEAFFGQGTRLTVV.

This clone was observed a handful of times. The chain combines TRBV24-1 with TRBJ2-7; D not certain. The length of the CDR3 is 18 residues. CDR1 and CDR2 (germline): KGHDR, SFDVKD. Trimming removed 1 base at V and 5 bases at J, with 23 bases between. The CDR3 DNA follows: TGTGCCACCAGTGATTTAAGCTGCGGAGACCTCCGCGACCACGAGCAGTACTTC. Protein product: CATSDLSCGDLRDHEQYF.

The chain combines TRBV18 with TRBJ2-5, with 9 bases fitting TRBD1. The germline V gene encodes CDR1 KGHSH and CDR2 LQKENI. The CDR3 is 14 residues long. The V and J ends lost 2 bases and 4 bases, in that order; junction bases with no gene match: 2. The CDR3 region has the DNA TGTGCCAGCTCACCAGACAGGGGGTTAGAGACCCAGTACTTC. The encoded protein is CASSPDRGLETQYF. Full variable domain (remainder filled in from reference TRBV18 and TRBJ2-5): NAGVMQNPRHLVRRRGQEARLRCSPMKGHSHVYWYRQLPEEGLKFMVYLQKENIIDESGMPKERFSAEFPKEGPSILRIQQVVRGDSAAYFCASSPDRGLETQYFGPGTRLLVL.

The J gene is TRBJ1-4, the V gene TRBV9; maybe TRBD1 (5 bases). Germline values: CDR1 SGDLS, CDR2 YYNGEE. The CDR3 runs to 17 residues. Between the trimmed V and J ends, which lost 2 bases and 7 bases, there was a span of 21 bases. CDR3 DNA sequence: TGTGCCAGCAGCGTTGCCCCTGCTAGGGGAAAAGTTGAAAAACTGTTTTTT. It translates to CASSVAPARGKVEKLFF.

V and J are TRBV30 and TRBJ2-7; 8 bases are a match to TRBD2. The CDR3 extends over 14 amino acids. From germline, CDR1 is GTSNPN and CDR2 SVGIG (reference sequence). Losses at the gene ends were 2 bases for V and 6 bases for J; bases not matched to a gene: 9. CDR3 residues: CAWSRGGRTTEQYF. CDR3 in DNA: TGTGCCTGGAGTCGGGGCGGGAGGACTACCGAGCAGTACTTC. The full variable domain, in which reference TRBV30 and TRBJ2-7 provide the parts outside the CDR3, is SQTIHQWPATLVQPVGSPLSLECTVEGTSNPNLYWYRQAAGRGLQLLFYSVGIGQISSEVPQNLSASRPQDRQFILSSKKLLLSDSGFYLCAWSRGGRTTEQYFGPGTRLTVT.

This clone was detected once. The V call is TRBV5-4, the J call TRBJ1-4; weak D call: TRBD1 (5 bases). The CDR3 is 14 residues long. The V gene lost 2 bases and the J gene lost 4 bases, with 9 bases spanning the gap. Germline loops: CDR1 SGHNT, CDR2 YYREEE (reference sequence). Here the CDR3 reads CASSLGGVNEKLFF. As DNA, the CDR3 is TGTGCCAGCAGCTTAGGAGGGGTTAATGAAAAACTGTTTTTT.

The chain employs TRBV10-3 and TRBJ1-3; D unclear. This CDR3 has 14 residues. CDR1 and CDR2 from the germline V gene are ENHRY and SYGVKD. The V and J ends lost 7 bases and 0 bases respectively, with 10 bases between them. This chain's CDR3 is CAITGMSSGNTIYF. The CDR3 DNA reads TGTGCCATCACAGGCATGAGCTCTGGAAACACCATATATTTT.

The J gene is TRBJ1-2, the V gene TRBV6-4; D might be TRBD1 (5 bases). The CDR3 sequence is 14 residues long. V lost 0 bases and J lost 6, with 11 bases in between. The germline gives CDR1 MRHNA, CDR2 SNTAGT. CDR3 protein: CASSDSSRGNGYTF. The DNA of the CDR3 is TGTGCCAGCAGTGACTCGAGTCGGGGGAATGGCTACACCTTC.

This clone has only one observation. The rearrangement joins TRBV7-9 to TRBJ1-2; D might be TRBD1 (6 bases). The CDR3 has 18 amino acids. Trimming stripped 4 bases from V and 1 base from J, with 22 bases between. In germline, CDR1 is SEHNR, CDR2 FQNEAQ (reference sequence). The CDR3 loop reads CASSSISRGGTDNYGYTF. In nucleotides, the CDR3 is TGTGCCAGCAGCTCAATCTCCAGGGGAGGGACCGATAACTATGGCTACACCTTC.

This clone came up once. CDR3 residues: CATSRDNGITDTQYF. Here the CDR3 DNA reads TGTGCCACCAGCAGAGATAACGGGATCACAGATACGCAGTATTTT. V usage is TRBV15 and J usage is TRBJ2-3; tentative D call: TRBD2 (5 bases). Germline V lookup: CDR1 LNHNV, CDR2 YYDKDF (reference sequence). V was clipped by 0 bases and J by 2 bases, with 9 bases between them. CDR3 size: 15 residues. Together with reference TRBV15 and TRBJ2-3, the CDR3 gives the full variable domain: DAMVIQNPRYQVTQFGKPVTLSCSQTLNHNVMYWYQQKSSQAPKLLFHYYDKDFNNEADTPDNFQSRRPNTSFCFLDIRSPGLGDTAMYLCATSRDNGITDTQYFGPGTRLTVL.

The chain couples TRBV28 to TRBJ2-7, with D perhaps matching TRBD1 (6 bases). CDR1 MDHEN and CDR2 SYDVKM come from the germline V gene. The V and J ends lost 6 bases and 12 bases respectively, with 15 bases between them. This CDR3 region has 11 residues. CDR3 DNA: TGTGCCAGCAGCCTCAGACAGGAACCGTACTTC. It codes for CASSLRQEPYF. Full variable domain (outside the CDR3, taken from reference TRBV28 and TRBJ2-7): DVKVTQSSRYLVKRTGEKVFLECVQDMDHENMFWYRQDPGLGLRLIYFSYDVKMKEKGDIPEGYSVSREKKERFSLILESASTNQTSMYLCASSLRQEPYFGPGTRLTVT.